These 14 T cell receptor beta chains share one sample of origin, sequenced in a study of blood T cell repertoires in COVID-19. Generated by immunoSEQ multiplex PCR, the TCRdb table keeps only in-frame clones and is missing some. This repertoire shows more than 300,000 clones, 88% found once; its top ten account for 1.2%. The material sequenced was PBMCs or T cells enriched from blood (not recorded which). The receptor set was obtained from a woman younger than 30 who had recovered from COVID-19.

The chain uses TRBV29-1 and TRBJ1-5; TRBD1 is a possible D gene (6 bases). V lost 7 bases and J 5 bases, leaving 15 bases between the germline ends. This CDR3 contains 13 residues. Per the germline V gene, CDR1 is SQVTM and CDR2 is ANQGSEA. The CDR3 DNA is TGCAGCGCCAGAAATGACAGGTATCAGCCCCAGCATTTT. This sequence encodes CSARNDRYQPQHF.

The genes are TRBV27 and TRBJ2-3, with D possibly TRBD1 on 5 matching bases. V was pared by 4 bases and J by 0 bases, with 8 bases between. The germline V gene encodes CDR1 MNHEY and CDR2 SMNVEV (reference sequence). The CDR3 is 14 residues long. The CDR3 region has the DNA TGTGCCAGCAGTTCGACAGCTAGCACAGATACGCAGTATTTT. Translated, it gives CASSSTASTDTQYF.

Of note for this clone: Within the sample, other DNA sequences also encode this same CDR3. The rearrangement joins TRBV18 to TRBJ1-3; D might be TRBD1 (5 bases). Trimming took off 0 bases at V and 3 bases at J, with 9 bases between the two ends. The V gene's germline CDR1 is KGHSH and CDR2 LQKENI. This CDR3 has 15 amino acids. CDR3 residues: CASSPPGQGGNTIYF. CDR3 coding DNA: TGTGCCAGCTCACCACCGGGCCAGGGTGGAAACACCATATATTTT.

The chain uses TRBV6-4 and TRBJ1-2; weak D call: TRBD1 (6 bases). The CDR3 has 11 amino acids. Trimming cost V 7 bases and J 7 bases, with 10 bases left between them. CDR1 is MRHNA and CDR2 is SNTAGT in the germline V gene. The CDR3 region is CASTQGPGYTF. The CDR3 DNA follows: TGTGCCAGCACCCAGGGGCCTGGCTACACCTTC.

This chain connects TRBV24-1 to TRBJ1-4; the match to TRBD1 covers 10 bases. The CDR3 consists of 15 residues. Germline CDR1 is KGHDR and CDR2 is SFDVKD. V shed 4 bases, J shed 5 bases, and the junction held 3 bases outside the gene matches. CDR3 in amino acids: CATSDPGQGNEKLFF. In nucleotides, the CDR3 is TGTGCCACCAGTGACCCGGGACAGGGGAATGAAAAACTGTTTTTT.

The chain uses TRBV30 and TRBJ2-3; D may be TRBD2 (7 bases). The CDR3 has 11 amino acids. Germline-derived CDR1 and CDR2 are GTSNPN and SVGIG (reference sequence). The CDR3 DNA is TGTGGGCAGGGGAGGGCAGATACGCAGTATTTT. Protein product: CGQGRADTQYF.

This chain joins TRBV5-4 and TRBJ1-4, with 10 bases lining up with TRBD1. With V trimmed by 2 bases and J by 7 bases, 8 bases remained unmatched. The CDR3 totals 16 residues. Germline V CDR1 and CDR2: SGHNT, YYREEE (reference sequence). This CDR3 is CASSFADRGRGEKLFF. The CDR3, as DNA: TGTGCCAGCAGCTTCGCCGACAGGGGGCGAGGTGAAAAACTGTTTTTT.

In DNA, the CDR3 is TGTGCCAGTAGTGGGGGGACAGGGAGTCGAACCGGGGAGCTGTTTTTT. Its protein is CASSGGTGSRTGELFF. V gene TRBV19 combines with J gene TRBJ2-2, with 9 nucleotides matching TRBD1. The CDR3 extends over 16 amino acids. V was clipped by 5 bases and J by 5 bases; unmatched bases: 9. Germline values: CDR1 LNHDA, CDR2 SQIVND (reference sequence).

The chain recombines TRBV6-5 with TRBJ2-1, with TRBD2 identical over 7 bases. The germline V gene has CDR1 MNHEY and CDR2 SVGAGI. This CDR3 has 11 amino acids. V shed 6 bases and J 14 bases; nucleotides not matched to a gene: 7. The CDR3 reads CASSQGGGEFF. CDR3 DNA: TGTGCCAGCAGCCAGGGTGGGGGGGAGTTCTTC.

The rearrangement uses TRBV27 and TRBJ2-3; a weak D match, TRBD2 (7 bases). The CDR3 runs 15 residues. With 8 bases removed from V and 4 bases from J, the gap between germline ends came to 19 bases. The germline gives CDR1 MNHEY, CDR2 SMNVEV (reference sequence). CDR3 nucleotide sequence: TGTGCCAGCGGTAGGGCGGGGGCTCGGGCAGATACGCAGTATTTT. This translates into CASGRAGARADTQYF.

The chain employs TRBV7-2 and TRBJ1-1; possibly TRBD1 for D (6 bases). V lost 5 bases, J lost 2 bases, and 12 bases lay in between. The CDR3 is made up of 14 amino acids. Germline lookup yields CDR1 SGHTA and CDR2 FQGNSA. The CDR3, as DNA: TGTGCCAGCAGCCTACGGACAGCAAACACTGAAGCTTTCTTT. Protein product: CASSLRTANTEAFF.

The rearrangement uses TRBV2 and TRBJ1-1; D is unclear. Deletions cut 4 bases from V and 1 base from J, with 13 bases between. The CDR3 spans 15 residues. Per the germline V gene, CDR1 is SNHLY and CDR2 is FYNNEI. This CDR3 reads CASSGRSGSNTEAFF. CDR3 nucleotide sequence: TGTGCCAGCAGTGGGAGATCGGGTTCGAACACTGAAGCTTTCTTT. The whole variable domain, filled in from reference TRBV2 and TRBJ1-1, reads EPEVTQTPSHQVTQMGQEVILRCVPISNHLYFYWYRQILGQKVEFLVSFYNNEISEKSEIFDDQFSVERPDGSNFTLKIRSTKLEDSAMYFCASSGRSGSNTEAFFGQGTRLTVV.

The V gene is TRBV5-1, the J gene TRBJ2-7; 9 bases line up with TRBD1. The germline V gene has CDR1 SGHRS and CDR2 YFSETQ. The length of the CDR3 is 15 residues. V gave up 2 bases and J gave up 0 bases; unmatched junction bases: 3. CDR3 loop: CASSFGTGNSYEQYF. CDR3 in DNA: TGCGCCAGCAGCTTTGGGACAGGGAACTCCTACGAGCAGTACTTC.

The V gene is TRBV10-1, the J gene TRBJ2-7; TRBD1 might be the D (6 bases). The CDR3 covers 14 residues. V shed 5 bases and J shed 3 bases, with 14 bases lying between them. The germline V gene has CDR1 WNHNN and CDR2 SYGVQD (reference sequence). CDR3 amino acids: CASSYNGQIYEQYF. CDR3 nucleotides: TGCGCCAGCAGTTACAATGGACAGATCTACGAGCAGTACTTC.